These T cell receptor beta chains were read from a single sample in a study of blood T cell repertoires in COVID-19. Libraries were prepared by immunoSEQ multiplex PCR; TCRdb keeps only in-frame clonotypes and omits some of them. The data contain more than 85,000 clones, roughly 86% of them singletons. The sequencing sample was made of peripheral blood. The receptors here all came from a man aged 40-50 years with active or convalescent COVID-19. The CDR3 runs from the conserved cysteine through the conserved F or W. The D gene is left open where the match is weak. Only part of the rows carry a size: once, few, many, or a class if the clone is expanded.

CASSPYSNQPQHF	TGTGCCAGCAGCCCGTATAGCAATCAGCCCCAGCATTTT	TRBV7-9	.	TRBJ1-5	.
CASSQEGGGNQETQYF	TGTGCCAGCAGCCAAGAAGGCGGGGGCAATCAAGAGACCCAGTACTTC	TRBV4-2	.	TRBJ2-5	.
CASSSGTAFGDRGYNEQFF	TGTGCCAGCAGCTCGGGGACAGCCTTTGGAGACAGAGGCTACAATGAGCAGTTCTTC	TRBV11-3	TRBD1	TRBJ2-1	.
CASSLIAAGGRETQYF	TGTGCCAGCAGCCTCATCGCGGCAGGGGGGAGAGAGACCCAGTACTTC	TRBV11-2	.	TRBJ2-5	.
CASSETGWKTQYF	TGTGCCAGCAGTGAGACAGGGTGGAAGACCCAGTACTTC	TRBV6-1	TRBD1	TRBJ2-5	.
CASMSSGGKYEQFF	TGTGCCAGCATGTCTTCGGGGGGGAAGTATGAGCAGTTCTTC	TRBV5-4	TRBD2	TRBJ2-1	.
CASSYRGTSGADTQYF	TGTGCCAGCAGTTACAGAGGGACTAGCGGGGCCGATACGCAGTATTTT	TRBV6-5	TRBD2	TRBJ2-3	.
CASSYSDGGVELFF	TGTGCCAGCAGTTACTCCGACGGGGGAGTGGAACTGTTTTTT	TRBV6-2/TRBV6-3	.	TRBJ1-4	.
CAWSVPRRMPTDTQYF	TGTGCCTGGAGTGTACCCCGGCGGATGCCCACAGATACGCAGTATTTT	TRBV30	.	TRBJ2-3	once
CASRYSNTGELFF	TGCGCCAGCAGATACAGCAACACCGGGGAGCTGTTTTTT	TRBV10-1	.	TRBJ2-2	.
CASSSGDNEQFF	TGCGCCAGCAGTTCGGGGGACAATGAGCAGTTCTTC	TRBV5-1	.	TRBJ2-1	.
CASSVFDSLPSGNTIYF	TGTGCCAGCAGCGTATTCGACAGTCTCCCCTCTGGAAACACCATATATTTT	TRBV9	.	TRBJ1-3	.
CASSVDAGVYEQYF	TGTGCCAGCAGCGTAGACGCAGGGGTCTACGAGCAGTACTTC	TRBV9	.	TRBJ2-7	.
CASSKHGTSSLHEQFF	TGTGCCAGCAGCAAGCACGGGACTAGTTCCCTCCATGAGCAGTTCTTC	TRBV9	TRBD2	TRBJ2-1	once
CASSQDPPTSGGAFGEQFF	TGCGCCAGCAGCCAAGATCCCCCTACCAGCGGGGGGGCCTTTGGGGAGCAGTTCTTC	TRBV4-3	TRBD2	TRBJ2-1	once
CASLDRGGNQPQHF	TGTGCCAGCCTAGACAGGGGTGGCAATCAGCCCCAGCATTTT	TRBV6-6	TRBD1	TRBJ1-5	.
CAGRDRGNTEAFF	TGTGCCGGACGGGACAGGGGGAACACTGAAGCTTTCTTT	TRBV30	TRBD1	TRBJ1-1	.
CASRMRQSNQPQHF	TGTGCCAGTAGGATGAGACAGAGCAATCAGCCCCAGCATTTT	TRBV19	.	TRBJ1-5	.
CASSPPSTWSGEKLFF	TGTGCCAGCAGCCCCCCAAGCACGTGGAGTGGTGAAAAACTGTTTTTT	TRBV4-2	.	TRBJ1-4	.
CASSLGTAPGGGSYEQYF	TGTGCCAGCAGCTTAGGAACTGCCCCGGGAGGGGGGTCCTACGAGCAGTACTTC	TRBV7-2	TRBD2	TRBJ2-7	few
CASSLDVGLNSPLHF	TGTGCCAGCAGCTTAGATGTCGGACTCAATTCACCCCTCCACTTT	TRBV7-9	.	TRBJ1-6	.
CASQGQALSNEKLFF	TGTGCCAGCCAAGGACAGGCCCTCTCTAATGAAAAACTGTTTTTT	TRBV7-9	TRBD1	TRBJ1-4	.
CASSKRGGGYTF	TGTGCCAGCAGCAAAAGGGGAGGCGGCTACACCTTC	TRBV7-9	.	TRBJ1-2	.
CAISESDSRFNSPLHF	TGTGCCATCAGTGAGTCGGACAGCCGCTTTAATTCACCCCTCCACTTT	TRBV10-3	.	TRBJ1-6	.
CASSDSGPSGYGYTF	TGTGCCAGCAGTGACTCCGGGCCTAGCGGTTATGGCTACACCTTC	TRBV25-1	.	TRBJ1-2	.
CASSQGLLAETDTQYF	TGTGCCAGCAGCCAAGGGCTTCTAGCGGAAACAGATACGCAGTATTTT	TRBV3-1/TRBV3-2	TRBD2	TRBJ2-3	.
CATSTGLQADYGYTF	TGTGCCACCAGCACGGGTCTCCAAGCGGACTATGGCTACACCTTC	TRBV15	.	TRBJ1-2	once
CASSRRGQVNTEAFF	TGTGCCAGCAGCCGCCGAGGGCAGGTGAACACTGAAGCTTTCTTT	TRBV9	.	TRBJ1-1	.
CASSLVLRDTEAFF	TGTGCTAGCAGCTTAGTCTTACGAGACACTGAAGCTTTCTTT	TRBV7-7	.	TRBJ1-1	.
CASSQDRRGYEQYF	TGTGCCAGCAGCCAAGATCGAAGGGGGTACGAGCAGTACTTC	TRBV3-1/TRBV3-2	.	TRBJ2-7	.
CASRRTGGRSQETQYF	TGTGCCAGTAGGAGAACGGGGGGCCGGAGCCAAGAGACCCAGTACTTC	TRBV19	.	TRBJ2-5	.
CASSQGPNNEQFF	TGTGCCAGTTCTCAGGGGCCTAACAATGAGCAGTTCTTC	TRBV19	.	TRBJ2-1	.
CASSYDRGSTYEQYF	TGTGCCAGCAGCTATGATCGGGGTTCTACCTACGAGCAGTACTTC	TRBV6-6	.	TRBJ2-7	.
CASSLRTGGTFF	TGTGCCAGCAGTCTTCGAACAGGGGGCACGTTCTTC	TRBV6-5	TRBD1	TRBJ2-1	.
CASRKSRDSRTDTQYF	TGTGCCAGCAGAAAAAGCCGGGACTCCCGCACAGATACGCAGTATTTT	TRBV7-8	.	TRBJ2-3	.
CASSDDRWVSRRATGELFF	TGTGCCAGCAGCGATGACAGGTGGGTTAGTCGACGGGCTACCGGGGAGCTGTTTTTT	TRBV5-5	.	TRBJ2-2	.
CASSSPGRADTEAFF	TGTGCCAGCTCCAGTCCCGGCAGGGCGGACACTGAAGCTTTCTTT	TRBV18	.	TRBJ1-1	.
CASQRGYNSPLHF	TGTGCCTCCCAACGAGGTTATAATTCACCCCTCCACTTT	TRBV30	.	TRBJ1-6	.
CASSHMDYYNEQFF	TGTGCCAGCAGCCATATGGACTACTACAATGAGCAGTTCTTC	TRBV3-1/TRBV3-2	.	TRBJ2-1	.
CASSRNRGQGYEQYF	TGTGCCAGCAGCCGCAACAGGGGACAAGGCTACGAGCAGTACTTC	TRBV11-2	TRBD1	TRBJ2-7	.
CASSLGTGVNSPLHF	TGTGCCAGCAGCTTAGGAACAGGGGTTAATTCACCCCTCCACTTT	TRBV7-9	TRBD1	TRBJ1-6	.